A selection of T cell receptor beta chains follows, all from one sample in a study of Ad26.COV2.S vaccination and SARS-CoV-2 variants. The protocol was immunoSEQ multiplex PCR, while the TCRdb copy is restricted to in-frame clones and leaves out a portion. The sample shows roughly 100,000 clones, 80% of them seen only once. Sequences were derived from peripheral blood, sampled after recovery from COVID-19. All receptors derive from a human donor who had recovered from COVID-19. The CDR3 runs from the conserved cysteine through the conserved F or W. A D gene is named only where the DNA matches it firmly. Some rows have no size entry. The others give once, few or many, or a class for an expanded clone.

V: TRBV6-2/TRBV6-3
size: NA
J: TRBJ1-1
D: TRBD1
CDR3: CASSDLWQGAAEAFF
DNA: TGTGCCAGCAGTGATTTGTGGCAGGGGGCTGCTGAAGCTTTCTTT

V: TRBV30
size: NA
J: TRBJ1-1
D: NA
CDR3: CAWTPGLRAFF
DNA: TGTGCCTGGACCCCGGGACTAAGGGCTTTCTTT

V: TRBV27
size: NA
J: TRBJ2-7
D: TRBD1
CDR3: CASRKGQEGTVQYF
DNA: TGTGCCAGCAGGAAAGGACAGGAAGGTACTGTGCAGTACTTC

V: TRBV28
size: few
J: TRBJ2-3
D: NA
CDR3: CASSPRIGRSTDTQYF
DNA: TGTGCCAGCAGTCCCAGAATTGGACGGTCCACAGATACGCAGTATTTT

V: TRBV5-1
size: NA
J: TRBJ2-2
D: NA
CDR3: CASSLDAAAGELFF
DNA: TGCGCCAGCAGCTTGGATGCCGCGGCCGGGGAGCTGTTTTTT

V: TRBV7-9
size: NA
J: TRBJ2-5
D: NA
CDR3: CASSLAGAYQETQYF
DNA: TGTGCCAGCAGCTTAGCGGGGGCGTACCAAGAGACCCAGTACTTC

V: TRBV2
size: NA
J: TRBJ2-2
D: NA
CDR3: CASSEDSYANTGELFF
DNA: TGTGCCAGCAGTGAGGACAGTTACGCGAACACCGGGGAGCTGTTTTTT

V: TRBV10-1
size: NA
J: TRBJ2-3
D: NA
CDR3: CASSSPGEDTDTQYF
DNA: TGCGCCAGCAGTTCTCCAGGGGAAGACACAGATACGCAGTATTTT

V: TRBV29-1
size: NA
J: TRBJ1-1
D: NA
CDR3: CSVARREMNTEAFF
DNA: TGCAGCGTCGCTAGACGTGAGATGAACACTGAAGCTTTCTTT

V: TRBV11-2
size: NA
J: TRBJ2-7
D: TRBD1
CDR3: CASSLLGGSYEQYF
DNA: TGTGCCAGCAGCTTACTAGGGGGCAGCTACGAGCAGTACTTC

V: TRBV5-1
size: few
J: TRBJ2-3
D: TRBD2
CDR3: CASCLTGTRGADTQYF
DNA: TGCGCCAGCTGTCTAACCGGGACTAGAGGGGCAGATACGCAGTATTTT

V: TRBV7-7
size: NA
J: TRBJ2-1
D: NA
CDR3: CASSLDSYANEQFF
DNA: TGTGCCAGCAGCTTAGACAGTTATGCCAATGAGCAGTTCTTC

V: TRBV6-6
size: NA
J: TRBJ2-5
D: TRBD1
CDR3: CASLRSGQEPPVTQYF
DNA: TGTGCCAGCTTGCGGTCGGGACAGGAACCACCAGTGACCCAGTACTTC

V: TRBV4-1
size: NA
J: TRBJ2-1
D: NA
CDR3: CASSSVDLGFTYNEQFF
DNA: TGCGCCAGCAGTTCAGTGGACCTTGGCTTCACCTACAATGAGCAGTTCTTC

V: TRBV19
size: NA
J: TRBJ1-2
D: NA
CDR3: CASSLSGTYGYTF
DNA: TGTGCCAGTAGTTTGTCGGGGACCTATGGCTACACCTTC

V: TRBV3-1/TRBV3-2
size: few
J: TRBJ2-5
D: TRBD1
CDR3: CASRRQGTQETQYF
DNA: TGTGCCAGCAGAAGACAGGGGACACAAGAGACCCAGTACTTC

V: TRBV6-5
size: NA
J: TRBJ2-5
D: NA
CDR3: CASTRVPSETQYF
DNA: TGTGCCAGCACCCGAGTTCCGTCGGAGACCCAGTACTTC

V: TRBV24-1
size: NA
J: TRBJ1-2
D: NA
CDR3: CATSGEQLYGYTF
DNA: TGTGCCACCAGTGGTGAACAGCTCTATGGCTACACCTTC

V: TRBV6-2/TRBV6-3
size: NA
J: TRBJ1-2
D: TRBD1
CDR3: CASSYYRGTYGYTF
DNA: TGTGCCAGCAGTTACTACAGGGGGACCTATGGCTACACCTTC

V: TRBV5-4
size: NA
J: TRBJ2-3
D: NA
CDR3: CASSLPGERSTDTQYF
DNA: TGTGCCAGCAGCTTGCCAGGGGAAAGGAGCACAGATACGCAGTATTTT

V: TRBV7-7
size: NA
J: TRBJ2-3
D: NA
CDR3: CASSQAGGRTDTQYF
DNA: TGTGCCAGCAGCCAAGCTGGGGGGCGCACAGATACGCAGTATTTT

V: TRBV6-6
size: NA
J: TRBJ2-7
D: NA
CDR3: CASSYGQGFKYF
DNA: TGTGCCAGCAGTTACGGGCAGGGCTTCAAGTACTTC

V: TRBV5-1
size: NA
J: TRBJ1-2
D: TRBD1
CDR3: CASKVGTGINYGYTF
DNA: TGCGCCAGCAAAGTGGGGACAGGGATAAACTATGGCTACACCTTC

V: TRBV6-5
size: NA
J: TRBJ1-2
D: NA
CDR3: CASKQVNANYGYTF
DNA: TGTGCCAGCAAACAAGTCAACGCTAACTATGGCTACACCTTC

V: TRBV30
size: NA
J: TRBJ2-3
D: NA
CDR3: CAWSVGGDTQYF
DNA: TGTGCCTGGAGTGTAGGGGGGGATACGCAGTATTTT

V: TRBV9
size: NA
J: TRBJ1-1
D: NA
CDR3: CASGAWDTEAFF
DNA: TGTGCCAGCGGGGCCTGGGACACTGAAGCTTTCTTT

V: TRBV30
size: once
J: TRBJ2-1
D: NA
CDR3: CAWSRQATYNEQFF
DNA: TGTGCCTGGAGCCGACAGGCTACCTACAATGAGCAGTTCTTC

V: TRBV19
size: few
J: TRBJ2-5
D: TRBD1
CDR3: CASSKRQGQGETQYF
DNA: TGTGCCAGTAGTAAGCGACAGGGTCAGGGCGAGACCCAGTACTTC

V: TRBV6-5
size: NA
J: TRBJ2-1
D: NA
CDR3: CASSPTTTSYNEQFF
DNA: TGTGCCAGCAGTCCCACTACCACCTCCTACAATGAGCAGTTCTTC

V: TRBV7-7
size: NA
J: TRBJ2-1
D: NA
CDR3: CASSPGGSSYNEQFF
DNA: TGTGCCAGCAGCCCTGGGGGCAGCTCCTACAATGAGCAGTTCTTC

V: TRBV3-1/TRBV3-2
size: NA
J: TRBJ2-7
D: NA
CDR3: CASSLAGHHEQYF
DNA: TGTGCCAGCAGCCTGGCAGGGCACCACGAGCAGTACTTC

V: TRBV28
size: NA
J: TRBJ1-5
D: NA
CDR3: CASSLDSNQPQHF
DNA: TGTGCCAGCAGTTTAGACAGCAATCAGCCCCAGCATTTT

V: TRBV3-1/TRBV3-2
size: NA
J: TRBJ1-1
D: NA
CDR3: CASRQTGGFYTEAFF
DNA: TGTGCCAGCAGACAAACGGGGGGTTTTTACACTGAAGCTTTCTTT

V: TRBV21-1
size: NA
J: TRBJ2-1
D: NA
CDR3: CASSKGRGVGNEQFF
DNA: TGTGCCAGCAGCAAAGGACGGGGGGTTGGAAATGAGCAGTTCTTC

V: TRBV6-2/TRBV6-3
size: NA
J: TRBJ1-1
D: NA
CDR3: CASSFWGLGTEAFF
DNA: TGTGCCAGCAGTTTTTGGGGGCTGGGGACTGAAGCTTTCTTT

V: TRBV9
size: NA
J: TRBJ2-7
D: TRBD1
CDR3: CASSTTGWGEQYF
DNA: TGTGCCAGCAGTACGACAGGGTGGGGCGAGCAGTACTTC

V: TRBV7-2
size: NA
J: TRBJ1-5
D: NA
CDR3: CASSFGLGNQPQHF
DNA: TGTGCCAGCAGCTTCGGCCTCGGCAATCAGCCCCAGCATTTT

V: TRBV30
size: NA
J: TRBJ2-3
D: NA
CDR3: CAWRPSPVTDTQYF
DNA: TGTGCCTGGAGACCCTCCCCCGTCACAGATACGCAGTATTTT

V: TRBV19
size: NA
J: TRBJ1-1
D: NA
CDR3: CASSRNFGPNTEAFF
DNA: TGTGCCAGTAGTAGGAATTTCGGGCCGAACACTGAAGCTTTCTTT

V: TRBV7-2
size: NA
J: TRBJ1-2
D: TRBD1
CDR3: CASSERTGDYGYTF
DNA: TGTGCCAGCAGTGAAAGGACAGGGGACTATGGCTACACCTTC

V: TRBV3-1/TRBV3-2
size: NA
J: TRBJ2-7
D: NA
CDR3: CASRDSQHPEQYF
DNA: TGTGCCAGCCGGGACTCCCAACACCCCGAGCAGTACTTC

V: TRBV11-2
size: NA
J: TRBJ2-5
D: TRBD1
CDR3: CASSLGPSTGIGETQYF
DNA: TGTGCCAGCAGCTTAGGGCCCTCGACAGGGATCGGTGAGACCCAGTACTTC